This is a list of T cell receptor beta chains from one sample in a study of Ad26.COV2.S vaccination and SARS-CoV-2 variants. Measured with immunoSEQ multiplex PCR; TCRdb has only the in-frame clones, and not every one. This table has around 140,000 clones, roughly 90% appearing once. The material sequenced was peripheral blood, taken after recovery from COVID-19. The receptor source for this set is a human donor who had recovered from COVID-19. Both conserved end residues are part of each CDR3. Fields, in order: CDR3 protein, CDR3 DNA, V gene, D gene, clone size, J gene. The D gene is left open where the match is weak. Clone size is not always given. Where it is, it says once, few, many or a class for expanded clones.

CDR3 protein: CASLGLSTDTQYF; CDR3 DNA: TGTGCCAGTCTGGGTCTGTCCACAGATACGCAGTATTTT; V gene: TRBV19; D gene: NA; clone size: NA; J gene: TRBJ2-3
CDR3 protein: CASRQGAAYEQYF; CDR3 DNA: TGTGCCAGCAGACAGGGGGCGGCCTACGAGCAGTACTTC; V gene: TRBV6-5; D gene: TRBD1; clone size: NA; J gene: TRBJ2-7
CDR3 protein: CASSPGGSTDTQYF; CDR3 DNA: TGTGCCAGCAGCCCGGGGGGCAGCACAGATACGCAGTATTTT; V gene: TRBV19; D gene: NA; clone size: NA; J gene: TRBJ2-3
CDR3 protein: CASSQATGYGYTF; CDR3 DNA: TGCGCCAGCAGCCAAGCGACAGGCTATGGCTACACCTTC; V gene: TRBV4-3; D gene: NA; clone size: many; J gene: TRBJ1-2
CDR3 protein: CASSPTRVLDNEQFF; CDR3 DNA: TGTGCCAGCAGCCCTACTAGAGTTTTGGACAATGAGCAGTTCTTC; V gene: TRBV5-4; D gene: NA; clone size: NA; J gene: TRBJ2-1
CDR3 protein: CASSPTSGGSYEQYF; CDR3 DNA: TGCGCCAGCAGCCCGACTAGCGGGGGGTCCTACGAGCAGTACTTC; V gene: TRBV4-3; D gene: TRBD2; clone size: NA; J gene: TRBJ2-7
CDR3 protein: CASSWDRDNYGYTF; CDR3 DNA: TGTGCCAGCAGTTGGGACAGAGATAACTATGGCTACACCTTC; V gene: TRBV6-5; D gene: TRBD1; clone size: NA; J gene: TRBJ1-2
CDR3 protein: CSARSSHEQYF; CDR3 DNA: TGCAGTGCTAGGAGTAGCCACGAGCAGTACTTC; V gene: TRBV20-1; D gene: NA; clone size: NA; J gene: TRBJ2-7
CDR3 protein: CASSYSPGQGGPLHF; CDR3 DNA: TGTGCCAGCAGTTACTCCCCGGGACAGGGTGGACCCCTCCACTTT; V gene: TRBV6-5; D gene: TRBD1; clone size: NA; J gene: TRBJ1-6
CDR3 protein: CASSLSLPTSPTDTQYF; CDR3 DNA: TGTGCCAGCAGCTTATCCCTACCCACGAGTCCCACAGATACGCAGTATTTT; V gene: TRBV11-2; D gene: NA; clone size: NA; J gene: TRBJ2-3
CDR3 protein: CASGRNREPGELFF; CDR3 DNA: TGTGCTAGTGGTCGAAACAGGGAACCCGGGGAGCTGTTTTTT; V gene: TRBV12-5; D gene: NA; clone size: NA; J gene: TRBJ2-2
CDR3 protein: CASSSTGIHEQYF; CDR3 DNA: TGTGCCAGCAGTTCCACAGGGATCCACGAGCAGTACTTC; V gene: TRBV6-2/TRBV6-3; D gene: NA; clone size: NA; J gene: TRBJ2-7
CDR3 protein: CASSAPVGSGETQYF; CDR3 DNA: TGTGCCAGTAGTGCCCCCGTTGGAAGTGGGGAGACCCAGTACTTC; V gene: TRBV19; D gene: NA; clone size: NA; J gene: TRBJ2-5
CDR3 protein: CASRYREGNQPQHF; CDR3 DNA: TGTGCCAGCAGGTACAGGGAGGGCAATCAGCCCCAGCATTTT; V gene: TRBV2; D gene: NA; clone size: NA; J gene: TRBJ1-5
CDR3 protein: CAWSQKQGTFFLAGNTIYF; CDR3 DNA: TGTGCCTGGAGTCAGAAACAGGGTACTTTTTTTCTGGCTGGAAACACCATATATTTT; V gene: TRBV30; D gene: NA; clone size: NA; J gene: TRBJ1-3
CDR3 protein: CASSLLDRARRNSPLHF; CDR3 DNA: TGTGCCAGCAGTTTACTCGACAGGGCACGGAGGAATTCACCCCTCCACTTT; V gene: TRBV28; D gene: TRBD1; clone size: NA; J gene: TRBJ1-6
CDR3 protein: CATSYGDRDPSGANVLTF; CDR3 DNA: TGTGCCACCAGCTACGGCGACAGGGACCCCTCTGGGGCCAACGTCCTGACTTTC; V gene: TRBV15; D gene: TRBD1; clone size: NA; J gene: TRBJ2-6
CDR3 protein: CASSLRNEQFF; CDR3 DNA: TGTGCCAGCAGCTTGAGAAATGAGCAGTTCTTC; V gene: TRBV5-4; D gene: NA; clone size: NA; J gene: TRBJ2-1
CDR3 protein: CASSSPGLYNEQFF; CDR3 DNA: TGTGCCAGCAGCTCCCCAGGTCTCTACAATGAGCAGTTCTTC; V gene: TRBV5-8; D gene: NA; clone size: NA; J gene: TRBJ2-1
CDR3 protein: CASSPGGRGYTF; CDR3 DNA: TGTGCCAGCAGCCCCGGGGGGCGAGGCTACACCTTC; V gene: TRBV3-1/TRBV3-2; D gene: NA; clone size: NA; J gene: TRBJ1-2
CDR3 protein: CASSLVGPQSSYNEQFF; CDR3 DNA: TGCGCCAGCAGCTTGGTGGGACCCCAGAGCTCCTACAATGAGCAGTTCTTC; V gene: TRBV5-1; D gene: NA; clone size: NA; J gene: TRBJ2-1